These 31 T cell receptor beta chains came from one sample sequenced in a study of beta chain features in type 1 diabetes (dated by TCRdb to 2016 to 2018). Summary of the overall study and its limitations: A moderate but significant shortening of TCRB CDR3 length was observed in type 1 diabetes patients in all four CD4+ subsets.

Library generation was performed with the immunoSEQ multiplex PCR assay. All of the isolated RNA was reverse transcribed with the High Capacity cDNA Reverse Transcription Kit, so expressed TCRB transcripts were sequenced. TCRdb carries this immuneACCESS record with in-frame sequences only. Its versions omit some clonotypes, under half of them owing to an unresolved V gene in the studies checked, with the rest unexplained. The sample records about 150,000 clones, 7.5% to 8.5% of which are singletons. Of the sample, about 0.5% is held by the ten largest clones. These receptors have no known antigen. The sequenced material came from central memory CD4+ T cells from blood. Every receptor here comes from a man younger than 35 with type 1 diabetes.

This rearrangement joins TRBV19 to TRBJ2-3, with TRBD2 identical over 8 bases. V shed 7 bases and J 0 bases; nucleotides not matched to a gene: 3. The germline V gene has CDR1 LNHDA and CDR2 SQIVND (reference sequence). The CDR3 is 14 residues long. CDR3 nucleotides: TGTGCCAGTACCTCTAGCGGGAGCACAGATACGCAGTATTTT. Protein product: CASTSSGSTDTQYF.

The CDR3 sequence is CASSPSDRVGYGYTF. The CDR3 DNA is TGTGCCAGCAGCCCTTCGGACAGGGTCGGCTATGGCTACACCTTC. The chain employs TRBV7-9 and TRBJ1-2; 8 bases are a match to TRBD1. V trimming: 5 bases; J trimming: 4 bases; junction bases outside the gene matches: 9. The CDR3 covers 15 residues. Germline CDR1 and CDR2: SEHNR and FQNEAQ (reference sequence).

This clone showed up just a few times. The chain links TRBV2 to TRBJ2-7; 10 bases align to TRBD2. J lost 6 bases, V lost 6 bases, and 8 bases had no gene match. Germline CDR1 and CDR2: SNHLY and FYNNEI. The CDR3 spans 14 residues. The CDR3 region is CASRLIAGGAEQYF. The CDR3 DNA follows: TGTGCCAGCAGGCTGATAGCGGGAGGAGCCGAGCAGTACTTC.

V and J are TRBV30 and TRBJ1-1; 8 positions match TRBD1. V was pared by 5 bases and J by 1 base, with 6 bases of the junction left unmatched. Germline V gives CDR1 GTSNPN, CDR2 SVGIG (reference sequence). This CDR3 has 14 residues. The CDR3 protein is CAWAGGYGNTEAFF. The CDR3 nucleotides read TGTGCCTGGGCAGGGGGCTACGGGAACACTGAAGCTTTCTTT.

This clone came up a few times. The rearrangement uses TRBV28 and TRBJ2-1; TRBD2 matches 11 bases. The V segment lost 10 bases and the J segment 8 bases; nucleotides outside the gene matches: 16. The germline gives CDR1 MDHEN, CDR2 SYDVKM. CDR3 length: 16 residues. CDR3 in amino acids: CATLTSGASAFDEQFF. The CDR3 DNA reads as TGTGCCACCCTGACTAGCGGGGCTTCGGCCTTCGATGAGCAGTTCTTC.

J is TRBJ2-6 and V is TRBV21-1; the table's TRBD1 call for D was not verified on the DNA. TRBV21-1 is flagged as a pseudogene. This CDR3 region has 15 residues. The CDR3 DNA sequence: TGTGCCAGCAGCAAAGGTCAATCTGGGGCCAACGTCCTGACTTTC. It specifies CASSKGQSGANVLTF.

The chain joins TRBV6-5 to TRBJ2-1; TRBD2 matches at 9 bases. The CDR3 runs to 12 residues. CDR1 and CDR2 (germline): MNHEY, SVGAGI. Trimming at V came to 2 bases and at J to 15 bases, leaving 5 bases not matched to a gene. CDR3 amino acids: CASSYGAGGMFF. The CDR3 DNA sequence: TGTGCCAGCAGTTACGGGGCGGGGGGGATGTTCTTC.

The chain combines TRBV18 with TRBJ2-1, with 12 bases lining up with TRBD2. This CDR3 contains 17 residues. The junction had 10 bases not matched to a gene; V was cut back by 3 bases and J by 7 bases. CDR1 is KGHSH and CDR2 is LQKENI in the germline V gene. CDR3 loop: CASSPTTLAGGLNEQFF. CDR3 sequence (DNA): TGTGCCAGCTCACCTACGACCCTAGCGGGAGGGTTAAATGAGCAGTTCTTC.

The table lists this clone with many counts. V usage is TRBV9 and J usage is TRBJ2-7; 8 positions match TRBD1. Per the germline V gene, CDR1 is SGDLS and CDR2 is YYNGEE. V shed 4 bases, J shed 3 bases, and the junction held 3 bases outside the gene matches. This CDR3 has 13 amino acids. DNA of the CDR3: TGTGCCAGCAGCATTGACAGGGGCTACGAGCAGTACTTC. Protein product: CASSIDRGYEQYF.

The chain is built from TRBV28 and TRBJ2-1, with D maybe TRBD2 (6 bases). Looked up from germline, CDR1 is MDHEN and CDR2 is SYDVKM. The V and J ends lost 2 bases and 5 bases respectively, with 10 bases between them. CDR3 length: 14 residues. CDR3 amino acids: CASSLAGSNNEQFF. The CDR3 nucleotides are TGTGCCAGCAGTTTAGCGGGATCAAACAATGAGCAGTTCTTC.

This clone occurred a few times. The V call is TRBV5-4, the J call TRBJ2-1, with 9 bases that match TRBD2. With V trimmed by 5 bases and J by 5 bases, 8 bases remained unmatched. Germline CDR1 SGHNT, CDR2 YYREEE (reference sequence). The CDR3 has 15 amino acids. CDR3 nucleotide sequence: TGTGCCAGCAGGATTAGCGGGAGTATCAACAATGAGCAGTTCTTC. Translation gives CASRISGSINNEQFF.

This clone was counted a few times. V gene TRBV6-1 combines with J gene TRBJ1-2, with unresolved D. The V end lost 8 bases, the J end lost 6 bases, and 16 bases lay between the germline ends. The CDR3 runs 13 residues. Germline CDR1 and CDR2: MNHNS and SASEGT. This CDR3 reads CASAEREYNGYTF. In DNA, the CDR3 is TGTGCCAGCGCGGAGAGAGAATACAATGGCTACACCTTC.

This clone was picked up a small number of times. The rearrangement joins TRBV30 to TRBJ1-4; D uncertain. Trimming removed 3 bases from V and 4 bases from J, with 9 bases in between. The CDR3 covers 13 residues. Germline CDR1 is GTSNPN and CDR2 is SVGIG (reference sequence). In DNA, the CDR3 is TGTGCCTGGAGCACTCCTTATAATGAAAAACTGTTTTTT. Amino acids: CAWSTPYNEKLFF. The whole variable domain, filled in from reference TRBV30 and TRBJ1-4, reads SQTIHQWPATLVQPVGSPLSLECTVEGTSNPNLYWYRQAAGRGLQLLFYSVGIGQISSEVPQNLSASRPQDRQFILSSKKLLLSDSGFYLCAWSTPYNEKLFFGSGTQLSVL.

The V and J genes are TRBV18 and TRBJ2-1; the match to TRBD2 covers 14 bases. This CDR3 has 14 amino acids. CDR1 is KGHSH and CDR2 is LQKENI in the germline V gene. The trim removed 8 bases at V and 7 bases at J, leaving 4 bases unmatched. The CDR3 sequence is CASTGTSGGNEQFF. CDR3 DNA: TGTGCCAGCACAGGGACTAGCGGGGGAAATGAGCAGTTCTTC.

This clone was counted a few times. This chain joins TRBV29-1 and TRBJ2-1; 9 bases are shared with TRBD2. V lost 2 bases and J lost 7; bases outside the gene matches: 24. The CDR3 extends over 20 amino acids. Per germline, CDR1 SQVTM and CDR2 ANQGSEA. The CDR3 loop reads CSVEPLGGLSSGSLRNEQFF. The CDR3 nucleotides read TGCAGCGTTGAACCCTTGGGAGGGTTAAGTAGCGGGAGTTTGAGAAATGAGCAGTTCTTC.

This clone was observed a handful of times. This chain connects TRBV28 to TRBJ1-2; no definite D call. From germline, CDR1 is MDHEN and CDR2 SYDVKM. The V and J ends lost 2 bases and 0 bases respectively, with 7 bases between them. The CDR3 is made up of 14 amino acids. This CDR3 is CASSLTETNYGYTF. CDR3 bases: TGTGCCAGCAGTTTAACAGAAACTAACTATGGCTACACCTTC.

This clone was counted a few times. The J gene is TRBJ2-6, the V gene TRBV6-6, with D possibly being TRBD1 (6 bases). The V and J ends lost 0 bases and 2 bases respectively, with 8 bases between them. CDR1 is MNHNY, CDR2 SVGAGI, per germline (reference sequence). This CDR3 spans 16 amino acids. The CDR3 sequence: CASSYSKGAGANVLTF. The CDR3, as DNA: TGTGCCAGCAGTTACTCGAAGGGGGCTGGGGCCAACGTCCTGACTTTC.

In this sample, this clone turned up a few times. The chain couples TRBV28 to TRBJ2-7; a weak D match, TRBD2 (6 bases). CDR1 is MDHEN, CDR2 SYDVKM, per germline. The CDR3 runs 12 residues. Trimming cost V 8 bases and J 4 bases, with 12 bases left between them. The CDR3 loop reads CASDGGGYEQYF. CDR3 coding DNA: TGTGCCAGCGATGGGGGAGGTTACGAGCAGTACTTC. The full variable domain, completed using reference TRBV28 and TRBJ2-7, is DVKVTQSSRYLVKRTGEKVFLECVQDMDHENMFWYRQDPGLGLRLIYFSYDVKMKEKGDIPEGYSVSREKKERFSLILESASTNQTSMYLCASDGGGYEQYFGPGTRLTVT.

This rearrangement joins TRBV5-6 to TRBJ1-2; 10 bases line up with TRBD1. This CDR3 is built from 16 residues. J was trimmed by 4 bases and V by 4 bases; bases with no gene match: 10. Germline V gene data show CDR1 as SGHDT and CDR2 as YYEEEE. The CDR3 loop is CASSEAGTGDSYGYTF. CDR3 in DNA: TGTGCCAGCAGCGAGGCCGGGACAGGGGATAGCTATGGCTACACCTTC.

V and J are TRBV28 and TRBJ2-7; no firm D call. Germline CDR1 MDHEN, CDR2 SYDVKM. The CDR3 sequence is 12 residues long. V shed 6 bases and J shed 7 bases, with 13 bases lying between them. In DNA, the CDR3 is TGTGCCAGCAGCCTGTTAAGCAATGAGCAGTACTTC. Its translation is CASSLLSNEQYF.

The chain links TRBV18 to TRBJ2-7; 7 bases are shared with TRBD2. Germline values: CDR1 KGHSH, CDR2 LQKENI. The CDR3 runs 15 residues. V shed 0 bases and J 3 bases; nucleotides not matched to a gene: 5. The CDR3 region is CASSPPGGSGYEQYF. In DNA form, the CDR3 reads TGTGCCAGCTCACCACCGGGAGGGTCTGGCTACGAGCAGTACTTC. The full variable domain, its missing parts supplied by reference TRBV18 and TRBJ2-7, is NAGVMQNPRHLVRRRGQEARLRCSPMKGHSHVYWYRQLPEEGLKFMVYLQKENIIDESGMPKERFSAEFPKEGPSILRIQQVVRGDSAAYFCASSPPGGSGYEQYFGPGTRLTVT.

The sample holds a few counts of this clone. The CDR3 bases are TGTGCCAGCAGTTACTCCGGGACAGGGTCCCCGGGGGGGCAGTTCTTC. Translation: CASSYSGTGSPGGQFF. The chain recombines TRBV6-5 with TRBJ2-1; TRBD1 matches 9 bases. Looked up from germline, CDR1 is MNHEY and CDR2 is SVGAGI. J lost 12 bases, V lost 0 bases, and 12 bases had no gene match. The CDR3 is 16 amino acids.

The genes are TRBV18 and TRBJ2-5; D unclear. The CDR3 is 11 residues long. CDR1 KGHSH and CDR2 LQKENI come from the germline V gene. Trimming pared 3 bases from V and 13 bases from J, leaving 12 bases between. CDR3 coding DNA: TGTGCCAGCTCACCCTACGACTTTTTGTACTTC. This sequence encodes CASSPYDFLYF.

The chain is built from TRBV5-5 and TRBJ2-1; TRBD2 matches at 7 bases. The trim removed 2 bases at V and 7 bases at J, leaving 6 bases unmatched. The germline V gene has CDR1 SGHKS and CDR2 YYEKEE (reference sequence). This CDR3 is built from 14 residues. The CDR3 reads CASSFGQGGNEQFF. The CDR3 coding sequence is TGTGCCAGCAGCTTCGGCCAGGGAGGGAATGAGCAGTTCTTC.

With regard to this clone: This sample includes further DNA sequences coding for the same CDR3. The rearrangement links TRBV7-9 to TRBJ2-5; D is possibly TRBD2 (7 bases). Trimming took 3 bases from V and 5 from J, leaving 10 bases between them. This CDR3 region has 13 residues. CDR1 and CDR2 from the germline V gene are SEHNR and FQNEAQ (reference sequence). CDR3 nucleotide sequence: TGTGCCAGCAGCTTTGGGGGGGCTGAGACCCAGTACTTC. It is translated as CASSFGGAETQYF.

This clone was picked up a small number of times. The chain uses TRBV7-9 and TRBJ2-1; 7 bases map to TRBD1. The CDR3 runs to 15 residues. V trimming: 1 base; J trimming: 2 bases; junction bases outside the gene matches: 2. Germline V CDR1 and CDR2: SEHNR, FQNEAQ (reference sequence). This CDR3 is CASSLEGQTYNEQFF. The CDR3 nucleotides are TGTGCCAGCAGCTTAGAGGGACAGACCTACAATGAGCAGTTCTTC. The variable domain in full, completed from reference TRBV7-9 and TRBJ2-1, reads DTGVSQNPRHKITKRGQNVTFRCDPISEHNRLYWYRQTLGQGPEFLTYFQNEAQLEKSRLLSDRFSAERPKGSFSTLEIQRTEQGDSAMYLCASSLEGQTYNEQFFGPGTRLTVL.

CDR3 DNA sequence: TGCGCCAGCTTCGGACAGGGAGATGGCTACACCTTC. The encoded protein is CASFGQGDGYTF. This rearrangement joins TRBV5-1 to TRBJ1-2, with 8 bases that match TRBD1. Germline V lookup: CDR1 SGHRS, CDR2 YFSETQ. This CDR3 has 12 residues. Trimming removed 7 bases from V and 6 bases from J; junction bases left unmatched: 5.

The rearrangement joins TRBV28 to TRBJ2-2, with 7 bases identical to TRBD1. CDR1 and CDR2 from the germline V gene are MDHEN and SYDVKM. The CDR3 runs 16 residues. The junction had 9 bases not matched to a gene; V was cut back by 6 bases and J by 2 bases. Here the CDR3 DNA reads TGTGCCAGCAGAGGGGCCGGGGACAGAAACACCGGGGAGCTGTTTTTT. It codes for CASRGAGDRNTGELFF.

V is TRBV6-4 and J is TRBJ2-1, with 12 bases that match TRBD2. The V gene end was trimmed by 6 bases and the J gene end by 7 bases; junction bases not matched to a gene: 1. CDR1 is MRHNA, CDR2 SNTAGT, per germline. CDR3 length: 13 amino acids. CDR3 residues: CASSGLAGNEQFF. In DNA, the CDR3 is TGTGCCAGCAGCGGACTAGCGGGAAATGAGCAGTTCTTC.

V and J are TRBV5-1 and TRBJ2-2, with 11 bases lining up with TRBD2. The junction had 5 bases not matched to a gene; V was cut back by 1 base and J by 6 bases. The CDR3 spans 16 residues. Germline lookup yields CDR1 SGHRS and CDR2 YFSETQ. The CDR3 DNA follows: TGCGCCAGCAGCTTGACTAGCGGGAGAGGAGCCGGGGAGCTGTTTTTT. Translation: CASSLTSGRGAGELFF.

This clone has more than one count but fewer than ten. Other DNA sequences within the sample encode an identical CDR3. The chain is built from TRBV28 and TRBJ2-7; no definite D call. The CDR3 spans 10 residues. Trimming took off 5 bases at V and 4 bases at J, with 3 bases between the two ends. Per germline, CDR1 MDHEN and CDR2 SYDVKM. CDR3: CASSRYEQYF. In DNA form, the CDR3 reads TGTGCCAGCAGTCGGTACGAGCAGTACTTC. The entire variable domain, with the rest obtained from reference TRBV28 and TRBJ2-7, is as follows: DVKVTQSSRYLVKRTGEKVFLECVQDMDHENMFWYRQDPGLGLRLIYFSYDVKMKEKGDIPEGYSVSREKKERFSLILESASTNQTSMYLCASSRYEQYFGPGTRLTVT.